This T cell receptor (beta chain) was observed in a study of CD8 T cells in ankylosing spondylitis. Study findings and constraints: According to the report, clones linked to the disease were significantly enriched in matched synovial fluid samples taken from ankylosing spondylitis patients. A TCR beta motif of several highly homologous variants appeared characteristic of ankylosing spondylitis blood.

Via MiXCR, TCRdb re-called the 5' RACE reads, giving one row per CDR3 protein. This table has 220,000 or so distinct CDR3 sequences, approximately 20% appearing once. The length of the CDR3 is 15 residues. V was pared by 6 bases and J by 9 bases, with 11 bases of the junction left unmatched. Germline CDR1 and CDR2: SNHLY and FYNNEI. Concerning this clonotype itself: The antigen is undetermined.

The origin of this receptor is a male donor with ankylosing spondylitis. Sequenced: blood, either unsorted or a sorted T cell fraction (not recorded which). The rearrangement links TRBV2 to TRBJ2-1; TRBD2 agrees at 10 bases. CDR3 in DNA: TGTGCCAGCAGCGAGTCAGCGGGAGGGCCTGGTGAGCAGTTCTTC. This sequence encodes CASSESAGGPGEQFF.